This T cell receptor (beta chain) came from a study of blood T cell repertoires in COVID-19. Original processing methods: Estimation of nucleated cell counts was performed using reference gene primer amplification. Here immunoSEQ multiplex PCR was the method, and the copy in TCRdb shows in-frame clones only, minus some. V and J calls and clone size are as listed in that table; D and trimming were resolved from the DNA. The table includes tens of thousands of clones, 86% detected once. The CDR3 totals 15 residues. Germline values: CDR1 SGHTA, CDR2 FQGNSA. The V end was cut by 1 base, the J end by 4 bases, with 11 bases between.

The TCR comes from a woman aged 80 or over in a cohort sampled during active or convalescent COVID-19. The chain carries TRBV7-2 and TRBJ1-5; maybe TRBD1 (6 bases). The source material was peripheral blood. As DNA, the CDR3 is TGTGCCAGCAGCTTAGTAGCAGGGGCAAATCAGCCCCAGCATTTT. Translated, it gives CASSLVAGANQPQHF.